The clone carrying this T cell receptor beta chain has a single count. What it recognizes is unknown. Unique molecular identifiers were present in the TCR beta cDNA libraries. Each batch of roughly 1 to 10 million T cells produced some 500,000 cDNA molecules. MiXCR, applied by TCRdb to the PCR reads, yields one record per CDR3 protein. The table records under 650,000 distinct CDR3 sequences, roughly 46% of them present only once. This CDR3 is built from 13 residues. Germline CDR1 SGHRS, CDR2 YFSETQ. The V end was cut by 8 bases, the J end by 3 bases, with 12 bases between. The source of the sample is a study of post-analysis software for immune sequencing data. Background on the study: Courses of disease covered relapsing-remitting, secondary progressive and progressive-relapsing multiple sclerosis. Study-wide results and caveats: Controls' normalized Chao1 diversity significantly exceeded that of multiple sclerosis patients. Batch-matched samples strongly co-clustered by F measure. Elevated frequency relative to controls characterized roughly 5 TRBV segments in patients, TRBV5-6, TRBV5-1 and TRBV20-1 among them.

The genes are TRBV5-1 and TRBJ1-5, with a weak D call TRBD1 (6 bases). Material: blood. This sequence was found in a girl between 5 and 17 years old with multiple sclerosis. As DNA, the CDR3 is TGCGCCAGACGGACAGCCCCCAATCAGCCCCAGCATTTT. Translation gives CARRTAPNQPQHF.